A single count supports the clone carrying this T cell receptor beta chain. These data come from a study of blood T cell repertoires in COVID-19. Across the whole study: Donors in the United States, Italy and Spain gave samples during acute or convalescent COVID-19. The cDNA or gDNA used as material had been derived from T cells, B-cell-depleted T cells, or PBMCs.

Cohort assignment relied on participant-reported clinical history. Per the original data handling: The authors estimated nucleated cell counts from reference gene primer amplification. Profiling relied on immunoSEQ multiplex PCR, and the TCRdb table lists in-frame clones only, not all of them. V, J and clone size are taken as reported in that table, and D and trimming were inferred from the DNA itself. The data show 200,000 to 250,000 clones, approximately 86% seen once. Germline CDR1 is SGHKS and CDR2 is YYEKEE (reference sequence). Trimming cost V 4 bases and J 5 bases, with 9 bases left between them. The CDR3 consists of 13 residues.

The sequence was obtained from a woman aged 40 to 50 with acute COVID-19. This chain connects TRBV5-5 to TRBJ2-2; a possible D gene is TRBD2 (5 bases). The specimen sequenced was PBMCs or T cells enriched from blood (not recorded which). The CDR3 protein is CASSPRGTGELFF. The DNA of the CDR3 is TGTGCCAGCAGCCCAAGAGGGACCGGGGAGCTGTTTTTT. Full variable domain (remainder filled in from reference TRBV5-5 and TRBJ2-2): DAGVTQSPTHLIKTRGQQVTLRCSPISGHKSVSWYQQVLGQGPQFIFQYYEKEERGRGNFPDRFSARQFPNYSSELNVNALLLGDSALYLCASSPRGTGELFFGEGSRLTVL.